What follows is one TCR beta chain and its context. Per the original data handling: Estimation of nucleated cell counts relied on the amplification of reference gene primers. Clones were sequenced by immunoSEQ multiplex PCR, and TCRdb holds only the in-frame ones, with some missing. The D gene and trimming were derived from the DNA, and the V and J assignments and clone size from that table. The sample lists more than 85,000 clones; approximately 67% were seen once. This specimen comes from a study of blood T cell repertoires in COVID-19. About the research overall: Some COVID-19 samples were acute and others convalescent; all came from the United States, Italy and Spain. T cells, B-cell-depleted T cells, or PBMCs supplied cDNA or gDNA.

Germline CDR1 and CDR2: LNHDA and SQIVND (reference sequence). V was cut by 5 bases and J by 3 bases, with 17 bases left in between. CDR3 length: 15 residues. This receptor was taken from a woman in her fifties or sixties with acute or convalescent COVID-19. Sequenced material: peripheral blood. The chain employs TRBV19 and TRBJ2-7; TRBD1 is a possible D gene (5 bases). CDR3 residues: CASSHPPGPIYEQYF. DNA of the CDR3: TGTGCCAGTAGTCATCCCCCAGGGCCGATCTACGAGCAGTACTTC.